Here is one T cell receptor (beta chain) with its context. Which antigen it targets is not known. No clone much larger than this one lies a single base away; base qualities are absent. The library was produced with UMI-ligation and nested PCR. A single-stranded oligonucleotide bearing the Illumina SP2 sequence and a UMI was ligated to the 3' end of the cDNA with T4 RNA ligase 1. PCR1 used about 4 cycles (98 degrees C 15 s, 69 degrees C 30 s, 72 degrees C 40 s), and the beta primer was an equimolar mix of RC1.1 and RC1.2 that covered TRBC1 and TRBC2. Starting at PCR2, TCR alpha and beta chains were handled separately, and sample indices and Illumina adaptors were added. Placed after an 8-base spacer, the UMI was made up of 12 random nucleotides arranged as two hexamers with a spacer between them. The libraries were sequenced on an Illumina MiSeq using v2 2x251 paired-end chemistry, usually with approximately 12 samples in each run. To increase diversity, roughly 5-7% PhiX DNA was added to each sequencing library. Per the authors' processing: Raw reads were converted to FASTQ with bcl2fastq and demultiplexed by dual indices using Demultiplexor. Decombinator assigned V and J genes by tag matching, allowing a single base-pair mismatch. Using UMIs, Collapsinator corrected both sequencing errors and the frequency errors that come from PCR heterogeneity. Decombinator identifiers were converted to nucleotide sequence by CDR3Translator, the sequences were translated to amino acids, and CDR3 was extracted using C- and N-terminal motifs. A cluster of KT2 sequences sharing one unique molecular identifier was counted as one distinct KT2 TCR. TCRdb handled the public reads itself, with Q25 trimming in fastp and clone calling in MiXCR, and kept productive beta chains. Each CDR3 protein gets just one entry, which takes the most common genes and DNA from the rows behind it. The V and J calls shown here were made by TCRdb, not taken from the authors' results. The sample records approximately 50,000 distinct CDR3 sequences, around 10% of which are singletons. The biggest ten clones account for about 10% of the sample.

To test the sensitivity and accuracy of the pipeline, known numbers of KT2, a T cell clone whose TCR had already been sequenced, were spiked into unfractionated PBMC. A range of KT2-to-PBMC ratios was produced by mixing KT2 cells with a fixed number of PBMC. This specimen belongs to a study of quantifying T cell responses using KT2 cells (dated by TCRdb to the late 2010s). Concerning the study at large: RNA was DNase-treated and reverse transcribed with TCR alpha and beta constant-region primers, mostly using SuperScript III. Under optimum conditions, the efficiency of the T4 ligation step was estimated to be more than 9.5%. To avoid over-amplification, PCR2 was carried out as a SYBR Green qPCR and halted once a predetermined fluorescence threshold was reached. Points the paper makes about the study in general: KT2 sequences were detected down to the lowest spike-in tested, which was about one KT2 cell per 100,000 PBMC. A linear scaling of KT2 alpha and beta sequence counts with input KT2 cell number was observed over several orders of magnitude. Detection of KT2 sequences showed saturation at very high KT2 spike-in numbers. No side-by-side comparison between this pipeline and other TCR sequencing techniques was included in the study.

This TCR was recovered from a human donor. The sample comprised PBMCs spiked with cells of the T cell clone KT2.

The CDR3 sequence is CASRTGAEDEQYF. Here is the DNA: TGTGCCAGCAGAACCGGGGCCGAGGACGAGCAGTACTTC. This receptor chain uses TRBV6-5 and TRBJ2-7; the D region is possibly TRBD1 or TRBD2, each matching across 5 bases. Via the germline V gene, CDR1 is MNHEY and CDR2 SVGAGI. Trimming at the junction amounts to 6 bases on V and 5 bases on J, and the germline ends lie 14 bases apart. The CDR3 runs 13 residues from the cysteine to the phenylalanine. Only the CDR3 DNA is retained, 39 bases long and in frame from the first base.